The rows below give T cell receptor beta chains drawn from one sample of a study of blood T cell repertoires in COVID-19. TCRdb's table, derived via immunoSEQ multiplex PCR, lists solely in-frame clones and lacks some. In the table there are a few hundred thousand clones, approximately 90% of which are singletons. The sequenced material came from peripheral blood. The receptor set was obtained from a woman between 50 and 59 years old with COVID-19, enrolled during active disease. CDR3s include the opening cysteine and the closing phenylalanine or tryptophan. D genes are given only for firm matches. Size is omitted from some rows. Given values are once, few, many or a class for expanded clones.

d_call	j_call	v_call	clone_size	cdr3_aa	cdr3_nt
-	TRBJ2-2	TRBV19	-	CASRIQNRATNTGELFF	TGTGCCAGTAGGATACAGAACAGGGCTACGAACACCGGGGAGCTGTTTTTT
TRBD1	TRBJ1-5	TRBV27	-	CASSLTSTGGNQPQHF	TGTGCCAGCAGTTTGACTTCGACAGGGGGCAATCAGCCCCAGCATTTT
TRBD2	TRBJ2-1	TRBV7-2	-	CASRARLADMYNEQFF	TGTGCCAGCAGGGCCCGACTAGCGGACATGTACAATGAGCAGTTCTTC
-	TRBJ2-1	TRBV24-1	once	CATSDRDSVRRNEQFF	TGTGCCACCAGTGATCGGGACTCCGTTAGGCGGAATGAGCAGTTCTTC
TRBD2	TRBJ2-1	TRBV12-5	-	CASGRGAPRSEQFF	TGTGCTTCCGGGCGGGGGGCCCCGCGCAGTGAGCAGTTCTTC
-	TRBJ1-2	TRBV28	-	CASSLGALGYGYTF	TGTGCCAGCAGTTTAGGGGCCCTAGGCTATGGCTACACCTTC
TRBD2	TRBJ2-3	TRBV29-1	-	CSVVGLAGSDTQYF	TGCAGCGTTGTCGGCCTAGCGGGATCAGATACGCAGTATTTT
TRBD1	TRBJ1-3	TRBV6-2/TRBV6-3	-	CASSFRGQGDGNTIYF	TGTGCCAGCAGTTTTCGAGGACAGGGAGATGGAAACACCATATATTTT
-	TRBJ2-3	TRBV29-1	-	CSVEYGRAIGTDTQYF	TGCAGCGTTGAATACGGGCGGGCGATCGGCACAGATACGCAGTATTTT
-	TRBJ2-1	TRBV7-2	-	CASSLGASLNEQFF	TGTGCCAGCAGCTTGGGGGCGTCTCTCAATGAGCAGTTCTTC
-	TRBJ1-2	TRBV5-4	-	CATPGLYGYTF	TGTGCCACCCCGGGTCTCTATGGCTACACCTTC
-	TRBJ1-6	TRBV3-1/TRBV3-2	-	CASSLTGLNSPLHF	TGTGCCAGCAGTCTAACAGGGCTTAATTCACCCCTCCACTTT
TRBD1	TRBJ2-2	TRBV5-1	-	CASSTGTGVTGELFF	TGCGCCAGCAGCACCGGGACAGGGGTTACCGGGGAGCTGTTTTTT
TRBD1	TRBJ1-1	TRBV2	-	CASGPGQGPEAFF	TGTGCCAGCGGCCCGGGACAGGGCCCTGAAGCTTTCTTT
TRBD1	TRBJ2-5	TRBV5-3	-	CARRPTGGKETQYF	TGTGCCAGAAGGCCAACAGGGGGCAAAGAGACCCAGTACTTC
-	TRBJ2-5	TRBV27	-	CASKRQAILQETQYF	TGTGCCAGCAAGAGACAGGCTATCCTCCAAGAGACCCAGTACTTC
TRBD1	TRBJ1-1	TRBV5-5	-	CASSRRQGPTLANTEAFF	TGTGCCAGCAGCCGAAGACAGGGCCCTACTTTGGCGAACACTGAAGCTTTCTTT
TRBD1	TRBJ1-1	TRBV11-3	-	CASRRGPTEAFF	TGTGCCAGCAGGAGGGGGCCAACTGAAGCTTTCTTT
TRBD1	TRBJ2-3	TRBV30	-	CAWSAATGAQDTQYF	TGTGCCTGGAGTGCCGCGACAGGGGCCCAAGATACGCAGTATTTT
TRBD2	TRBJ2-2	TRBV11-2	-	CASSKGLAGVNTGELFF	TGTGCCAGCAGCAAAGGACTAGCGGGGGTGAACACCGGGGAGCTGTTTTTT
-	TRBJ1-5	TRBV2	once	CASSLEGVKNQPQHF	TGTGCCAGCAGCCTCGAGGGAGTAAAAAATCAGCCCCAGCATTTT
TRBD2	TRBJ2-7	TRBV7-2	-	CASSLSASGIYYEQYF	TGTGCCAGCAGCCTCTCGGCTAGCGGGATTTACTACGAGCAGTACTTC
TRBD1	TRBJ2-1	TRBV2	once	CAGERQGAQDEQFF	TGTGCCGGGGAGAGGCAGGGGGCGCAAGATGAGCAGTTCTTC
TRBD1	TRBJ1-6	TRBV19	once	CASSIEGANNSPLHF	TGTGCCAGTAGTATTGAGGGGGCGAATAATTCACCCCTCCACTTT
-	TRBJ2-7	TRBV6-5	-	CASSGAYEQYF	TGTGCCAGTTCCGGGGCCTACGAGCAGTACTTC
TRBD2	TRBJ2-5	TRBV24-1	once	CATSDSRGETQYF	TGTGCCACCAGTGATTCGCGGGGGGAGACCCAGTACTTC
TRBD1	TRBJ2-2	TRBV19	once	CASSPIRDRANTGELFF	TGTGCCAGTAGTCCGATCCGGGACAGGGCGAACACCGGGGAGCTGTTTTTT
TRBD1	TRBJ1-5	TRBV24-1	-	CATSDTGQGNNQPQHF	TGTGCCACCAGTGATACGGGACAGGGAAACAATCAGCCCCAGCATTTT
-	TRBJ1-6	TRBV5-1	-	CASSYRMDTLHF	TGCGCCAGCAGCTACAGAATGGATACCCTCCACTTT
-	TRBJ1-5	TRBV6-5	few	CASSAFGMQPQHF	TGTGCCAGCAGCGCTTTCGGGATGCAGCCCCAGCATTTT
-	TRBJ1-4	TRBV6-5	-	CASSKRGLSEKLFF	TGTGCCAGCAGTAAACGGGGACTTTCTGAAAAACTGTTTTTT
-	TRBJ1-5	TRBV3-1/TRBV3-2	-	CASSQDPYNQPQHF	TGTGCCAGCAGCCAAGATCCTTATAATCAGCCCCAGCATTTT
-	TRBJ1-1	TRBV3-1/TRBV3-2	-	CASSLNSPSGTEAFF	TGTGCCAGCAGCCTTAACAGCCCCTCAGGGACTGAAGCTTTCTTT
TRBD2	TRBJ2-1	TRBV24-1	-	CATSDWTSGSSFEQFF	TGTGCCACCAGTGATTGGACTAGCGGGAGTAGTTTTGAGCAGTTCTTC
-	TRBJ1-3	TRBV10-3	-	CAIREDTSGNTIYF	TGTGCCATCAGAGAAGACACCTCTGGAAACACCATATATTTT
TRBD2	TRBJ2-1	TRBV28	-	CASSLPLHGLAGGGVAYNEQFF	TGTGCCAGCAGTCTACCCCTTCACGGACTAGCGGGGGGTGGAGTCGCCTACAATGAGCAGTTCTTC
TRBD1	TRBJ1-6	TRBV7-6	-	CASSLAARGNSPLHF	TGTGCCAGCAGCTTAGCCGCCAGGGGGAATTCACCCCTCCACTTT
TRBD1	TRBJ1-2	TRBV30	-	CAWSIRDRLTF	TGTGCCTGGAGTATAAGGGACAGGTTAACCTTC
-	TRBJ1-1	TRBV29-1	-	CSGSRENTEAFF	TGCAGCGGGAGCAGGGAGAACACTGAAGCTTTCTTT
-	TRBJ1-5	TRBV18	few	CASSPQGGNQPQHF	TGTGCCAGCTCACCGCAGGGCGGCAATCAGCCCCAGCATTTT
TRBD2	TRBJ2-1	TRBV2	few	CASSESSGRATEQFF	TGTGCCAGCAGTGAGAGTAGCGGGAGGGCCACTGAGCAGTTCTTC
TRBD1	TRBJ1-2	TRBV7-9	-	CASSLAGTGYGYTF	TGTGCCAGCAGCTTAGCCGGGACAGGATATGGCTACACCTTC
TRBD2	TRBJ2-1	TRBV3-1/TRBV3-2	-	CASSQSGLAGENEQFF	TGTGCCAGCAGCCAATCGGGACTAGCGGGAGAAAACGAGCAGTTCTTC
TRBD1	TRBJ2-4	TRBV19	-	CASTLGEGAGNIQYF	TGTGCCAGTACCCTCGGTGAGGGGGCTGGAAACATTCAGTACTTC
-	TRBJ1-2	TRBV10-3	few	CAISALPGNYGYTF	TGTGCCATCAGTGCTCTTCCAGGGAACTATGGCTACACCTTC
TRBD2	TRBJ2-3	TRBV5-1	-	CASSLLAGGPADTQYF	TGCGCCAGCAGCCTCTTAGCGGGAGGGCCAGCAGATACGCAGTATTTT
TRBD1	TRBJ1-5	TRBV7-8	few	CASSLDRGLRQPQHF	TGTGCCAGCAGCTTAGACAGGGGGCTCAGACAGCCCCAGCATTTT
-	TRBJ1-3	TRBV28	-	CASSPNSNTIYF	TGTGCCAGCAGTCCGAATAGCAACACCATATATTTT
-	TRBJ1-1	TRBV5-1	few	CASSLVPNTEAFF	TGCGCCAGCAGCTTGGTTCCTAACACTGAAGCTTTCTTT
-	TRBJ2-1	TRBV6-5	-	CASMLRAQEFF	TGTGCCAGCATGTTACGCGCGCAGGAGTTCTTC
TRBD1	TRBJ1-5	TRBV15	-	CATSSRDRGLYQPQHF	TGTGCCACCAGCAGCCGGGACAGGGGATTGTATCAGCCCCAGCATTTT
-	TRBJ1-2	TRBV5-1	-	CASSSGGTPKYGYTF	TGCGCCAGCAGCTCCGGGGGAACTCCTAAATATGGCTACACCTTC
-	TRBJ2-1	TRBV27	-	CASSLIRSSVNEQFF	TGTGCCAGCAGTTTAATCAGGTCTAGCGTCAATGAGCAGTTCTTC
-	TRBJ2-7	TRBV6-1	-	CASREVATYEQYF	TGTGCCAGCAGGGAAGTAGCAACCTACGAGCAGTACTTC
TRBD2	TRBJ2-1	TRBV7-9	-	CASSPLAGEVSNEQFF	TGTGCCAGCAGCCCTTTAGCGGGAGAGGTCTCCAATGAGCAGTTCTTC
-	TRBJ1-3	TRBV11-2	-	CASSISQGFGNTIYF	TGTGCCAGCAGCATTTCCCAGGGTTTTGGAAACACCATATATTTT
TRBD1	TRBJ2-3	TRBV24-1	-	CATSDDRGRTDTQYF	TGTGCCACCAGTGACGACAGGGGGCGGACAGATACGCAGTATTTT
-	TRBJ1-1	TRBV6-1	-	CASSETGTEAFF	TGTGCCAGCAGTGAGACGGGCACTGAAGCTTTCTTT
-	TRBJ2-1	TRBV14	-	CASSQGGTVYNEQFF	TGTGCCAGCAGCCAAGGCGGGACGGTTTACAATGAGCAGTTCTTC